This entry features one T cell receptor beta chain sequence. Its antigen is not yet known. Per-nucleotide qualities are absent, and no much larger clonotype sits a single base away. The sample comes from a study of CD8 T cells in Susac syndrome (dated by TCRdb to between 2017 and 2020). Turning to the overall study: Repertoire sequencing was used to test whether CD8+ T cell activation and differentiation in Susac syndrome was antigen driven. The research as a whole found: The TCR sequencing and HLA analysis was acknowledged to have included a relatively small number of individuals.

Peripheral blood CD8+ and CD4+ T cells from healthy donors, Susac syndrome patients and multiple sclerosis patients were profiled by high-throughput TCR beta sequencing. Healthy donors were age- and sex-matched controls. CD8+ TEMRA cells were enriched by FACS, while bulk CD8+ and CD4+ T cells were purified by magnetic negative isolation. Blood was drawn into EDTA tubes, processed within 24 hours, and PBMCs were isolated by density gradient centrifugation. PBMCs intended for TCR sequencing were cryopreserved in liquid nitrogen and thawed later in a water bath at 37 degrees C. The sorted or isolated CD4+, CD8+ and CD8+ TEMRA cells reached a purity of at least 90%. RNA was extracted using the RNeasy kit, and roughly 0.45 to 1 ug of the RNA was reverse transcribed with random hexamers. TCR beta CDR3 regions were amplified with the immunoSEQ multiplex PCR assay covering 54 Vbeta and 13 Jbeta segments. PCR amplification bias was corrected using a synthetic template baseline for primer optimization and computational correction. Processing in the source paper ran as follows. Reads were assigned to V, D and J genes according to IMGT and analyzed in immunoSEQ Analyzer, with only productive sequences retained. To calculate clonality, Shannon entropy was normalized by log2 of the number of productive unique sequences and then subtracted from one. Public and private clones were assessed among the 100 most prevalent clones of each patient and control. Susac-specific clones were defined as absent from healthy and MS cohorts, 1052 published viral clones and other ImmuneACCESS disease sequences. TCRdb handled the public reads itself, with Q25 trimming in fastp and clone calling in MiXCR, and kept productive beta chains. Each CDR3 protein gets just one entry, which takes the most common genes and DNA from the rows behind it. The V and J calls follow TCRdb's processing rather than the paper's. This sample holds 120,000 or so distinct CDR3 sequences; nearly 95% were observed only once. The ten largest clones capture around 0.12% of the sample.

For CDR1 and CDR2, the germline V gene lists SQVTM and ANQGSEA. Deletion took 3 bases off V and 6 bases off J, with a span of 18 bases between the germline ends. The CDR3 contains 15 residues, cysteine and phenylalanine counted. Solely the CDR3 DNA is kept, with 45 bases framed from the first base. The rearrangement joined TRBV29-1 to TRBJ2-1, and possibly TRBD1, on 5 matching bases. The sequencing sample was made of CD4+ T cells from PBMCs. This TCR derives from a human donor in good health. The DNA is TGCAGCGTTGACACCACAGCTCCTGGGGCCAATGAGCAGTTCTTC. Protein translation: CSVDTTAPGANEQFF.